These 15 T cell receptor beta chains came from one sample sequenced in a study of cytomegalovirus exposure and HLA in healthy donors. In the PCR, 60 Vbeta and 13 Jbeta primers were used. Sequenced by immunoSEQ multiplex PCR; TCRdb stores in-frame clones only, minus some. The data contain 60,000 to 70,000 clones, around four fifths of them singletons. Sequencing was done on a sample of PBMCs. These TCRs come from a woman in her 30s in good health and CMV-seronegative.

In this sample, this clone turned up a few times. The chain has TRBV10-2 and TRBJ1-1; 8 bases align to TRBD1. This CDR3 has 13 residues. Germline V gives CDR1 WSHSY, CDR2 SAAADI. After removal of 6 bases from V and 3 bases from J, the junction contained 3 bases not matched to a gene. CDR3 sequence (DNA): TGCGCCAGCAGGGACAGGGAGGACACTGAAGCTTTCTTT. Amino acids: CASRDREDTEAFF.

This clone was detected a few times. The CDR3 region has the DNA TGTGCCAGCAGCGAAAGGTGGAGGGATGAGCAGTTCTTC. Translation gives CASSERWRDEQFF. This chain links TRBV6-5 with TRBJ2-1; D perhaps matches TRBD2 (6 bases). From germline, CDR1 is MNHEY and CDR2 SVGAGI. Trimming removed 6 bases from V and 8 bases from J, with 14 bases in between. This CDR3 is built from 13 residues.

This chain connects TRBV13 to TRBJ2-7; 8 bases align to TRBD1. V shed 0 bases, J shed 3 bases, and the junction held 7 bases outside the gene matches. The CDR3 contains 16 residues. Germline V gives CDR1 PRHDT, CDR2 FYEKMQ (reference sequence). CDR3 nucleotides: TGTGCCAGCAGCTTAGGCCTTTGGACAGGGAACTACGAGCAGTACTTC. Its translation is CASSLGLWTGNYEQYF. The whole variable domain, remainder taken from reference TRBV13 and TRBJ2-7, is AAGVIQSPRHLIKEKRETATLKCYPIPRHDTVYWYQQGPGQDPQFLISFYEKMQSDKGSIPDRFSAQQFSDYHSELNMSSLELGDSALYFCASSLGLWTGNYEQYFGPGTRLTVT.

V gene TRBV29-1 combines with J gene TRBJ1-2; weak D call: TRBD1 (6 bases). This CDR3 is built from 12 residues. Germline CDR1 SQVTM, CDR2 ANQGSEA. V lost 7 bases and J lost 5, with 14 bases in between. The CDR3 nucleotides read TGCAGCGCCGCAGACAGGACTTATGGCTACACCTTC. Residues: CSAADRTYGYTF.

The chain's CDR3 is CASSSGQGNYGYTF. CDR3 nucleotide sequence: TGTGCCAGCAGTTCAGGACAGGGGAACTATGGCTACACCTTC. This rearrangement joins TRBV6-5 to TRBJ1-2; 9 nucleotides match TRBD1. V shed 4 bases and J 2 bases; nucleotides not matched to a gene: 2. This CDR3 spans 14 amino acids. CDR1 is MNHEY and CDR2 is SVGAGI in the germline V gene.

The chain combines TRBV15 with TRBJ2-2, with 7 bases aligning to TRBD1. Germline CDR1 LNHNV, CDR2 YYDKDF (reference sequence). The CDR3 is 14 amino acids. With V trimmed by 3 bases and J by 6 bases, 4 bases remained unmatched. The CDR3, as DNA: TGTGCCACCAGCAGCCACAGGGGCGCCGGGGAGCTGTTTTTT. Residues: CATSSHRGAGELFF.

The rearrangement uses TRBV10-3 and TRBJ2-5; 8 nucleotides agree with TRBD2. This CDR3 has 14 residues. J was trimmed by 6 bases and V by 7 bases; bases with no gene match: 10. Germline loops: CDR1 ENHRY, CDR2 SYGVKD. CDR3 sequence reads: CAINTGTSEQTQYF. The CDR3 DNA reads TGTGCCATCAATACCGGGACTAGTGAACAGACCCAGTACTTC.

This chain joins TRBV30 and TRBJ2-5; 7 bases agree with TRBD2. J was trimmed by 2 bases and V by 2 bases; bases with no gene match: 11. Germline V lookup: CDR1 GTSNPN, CDR2 SVGIG (reference sequence). CDR3 length equals 16 residues. The CDR3 DNA is TGTGCCTGGAGTTTGGGATTTGGCGGGAGTCAAGAGACCCAGTACTTC. As protein: CAWSLGFGGSQETQYF. The full variable domain, its missing parts supplied by reference TRBV30 and TRBJ2-5, is SQTIHQWPATLVQPVGSPLSLECTVEGTSNPNLYWYRQAAGRGLQLLFYSVGIGQISSEVPQNLSASRPQDRQFILSSKKLLLSDSGFYLCAWSLGFGGSQETQYFGPGTRLLVL.

The CDR3 nucleotides read TGTGCCAGCAGTGAGGAGTTGGAAGAAGCTTTCTTT. As protein: CASSEELEEAFF. This chain joins TRBV2 and TRBJ1-1; D gene unclear. V was shortened by 3 bases and J by 8 bases, with 10 bases between the two germline ends. Germline V gene data show CDR1 as SNHLY and CDR2 as FYNNEI. The CDR3 spans 12 residues.

The V gene is TRBV25-1, the J gene TRBJ2-1, with 8 positions matching TRBD1. The V segment lost 10 bases and the J segment 4 bases; nucleotides outside the gene matches: 6. This CDR3 spans 13 amino acids. CDR1 MGHDK and CDR2 SYGVNS come from the germline V gene. Here the CDR3 reads CATYGQGYNEQFF. The CDR3 bases are TGTGCCACTTATGGACAGGGTTACAATGAGCAGTTCTTC.

The V gene is TRBV4-1, the J gene TRBJ2-2; D might be TRBD1 (6 bases). Looked up from germline, CDR1 is MGHRA and CDR2 is YSYEKL. Trimming took 2 bases from V and 5 from J, leaving 9 bases between them. The CDR3 runs to 14 residues. The CDR3 DNA reads TGCGCCAGCAGCCAAAACAGGGTAACCGGGGAGCTGTTTTTT. Translation: CASSQNRVTGELFF.

This clone has a count of ten or more. CDR3 DNA: TGTGCCAGTAGTATAGTTACTAGCCCAGATACGCAGTATTTT. Encoded protein: CASSIVTSPDTQYF. The chain couples TRBV19 to TRBJ2-3; tentative D call: TRBD2 (6 bases). The V gene's germline CDR1 is LNHDA and CDR2 SQIVND (reference sequence). V dropped 1 base and J dropped 4 bases, with 9 bases sitting between them. The length of the CDR3 is 14 residues. Full variable domain (remainder filled in from reference TRBV19 and TRBJ2-3): DGGITQSPKYLFRKEGQNVTLSCEQNLNHDAMYWYRQDPGQGLRLIYYSQIVNDFQKGDIAEGYSVSREKKESFPLTVTSAQKNPTAFYLCASSIVTSPDTQYFGPGTRLTVL.

V and J are TRBV30 and TRBJ2-5; 8 bases line up with TRBD2. CDR1 and CDR2 (germline): GTSNPN, SVGIG (reference sequence). V was pared by 3 bases and J by 3 bases, with 21 bases of the junction left unmatched. The CDR3 runs to 19 residues. The CDR3 coding sequence is TGTGCCTGGAGCCCTTGGTCAGGGGTGGTAGCGGGACGCGAAGAGACCCAGTACTTC. Encoded protein: CAWSPWSGVVAGREETQYF.

This chain connects TRBV11-2 to TRBJ2-3; TRBD1 matches at 7 bases. The CDR3 runs 14 residues. The junction had 8 bases not matched to a gene; V was cut back by 1 base and J by 10 bases. CDR1 and CDR2 (germline): SGHAT, FQNNGV. The CDR3 DNA sequence: TGTGCCAGCAGCTTAGCCCAAGGGGGCTATCCGCAGTATTTT. Amino acid sequence: CASSLAQGGYPQYF.

This clone occurred once. J is TRBJ1-2 and V is TRBV7-2, with D uncertain. The germline V and J ends were trimmed by 3 bases and 3 bases, with 17 bases remaining between them. This CDR3 has 16 amino acids. In germline, CDR1 is SGHTA, CDR2 FQGNSA. CDR3 amino acids: CASSFRSRGSDYGYTF. In nucleotides, the CDR3 is TGTGCCAGCAGCTTCAGGAGTCGGGGTTCGGACTATGGCTACACCTTC.